The rows below give T cell receptor beta chains drawn from one sample of a study of T and B cells in COVID-19 patients. TCRdb itself ran the multiplex PCR reads through MiXCR, one entry per CDR3 protein. The table includes thousands of distinct CDR3 sequences, about 22% detected once. Specimen: blood. Receptor source: a human donor who had recovered from COVID-19. The CDR3 runs from the conserved cysteine through the conserved F or W. D genes are given only for firm matches. The size of a clone is reported for some rows only, either as once, few or many, or as a class for expanded clones.

.	TRBV28	TRBJ1-4	.	TGTGCCAGCAGTTTGAGTACGCCAAGGGAAAAACTGTTTTTT	CASSLSTPREKLFF
TRBD2	TRBV11-2	TRBJ2-7	few	TGTGCCAGCAGCCCAGGGACTAGCGGGGGATTCTACGAGCAGTACTTC	CASSPGTSGGFYEQYF
.	TRBV30	TRBJ1-1	few	TGTGCCGGGCACGAAGGATATGGGAACACTGAAGCTTTCTTT	CAGHEGYGNTEAFF
.	TRBV19	TRBJ1-3	medium-sized	TGTGCCAGTAGTACTCCCAGGGGAGCCGGAAACACCATATATTTT	CASSTPRGAGNTIYF
TRBD1	TRBV6-5	TRBJ1-4	medium-sized	TGTGCCAGCAGCCCCGGACAGGGATGGGAAAAACTGTTTTTT	CASSPGQGWEKLFF
.	TRBV6-5	TRBJ1-5	few	TGTGCCAGCAGTGCACAACAGGGCGGCAATCAGCCCCAGCATTTT	CASSAQQGGNQPQHF
TRBD1	TRBV5-5	TRBJ1-5	.	TGTGCCAGCAGCTTGGGGATCGGTCGACAGGGGGTCGGTTATAGCAATCAGCCCCAGCATTTT	CASSLGIGRQGVGYSNQPQHF
TRBD1	TRBV6-6	TRBJ2-5	medium-sized	TGTGCCAGCAGCTTCCAGGGGGCAGTGACAGAGACCCAGTACTTC	CASSFQGAVTETQYF
.	TRBV30	TRBJ1-5	few	TGTGCCGCGGACTTCTCGGGAGGGAATCAGCCCCAGCATTTT	CAADFSGGNQPQHF
.	TRBV19	TRBJ2-5	medium-sized	TGTGCCAGTGGGGCAGAAGATAGTGAGACCCAGTACTTC	CASGAEDSETQYF
TRBD2	TRBV11-2	TRBJ2-5	.	TGTGCCAGCAGCCCTAGCGGGGCGAAGACCCAGTACTTC	CASSPSGAKTQYF
TRBD1	TRBV6-5	TRBJ1-1	.	TGTGCCAGCAACTGGGACAGGGGTACCACTGAAGCTTTCTTT	CASNWDRGTTEAFF
.	TRBV15	TRBJ2-1	medium-sized	TGTGCCACCAGCAGAGATTCGGTAGGCTTCAACAATGAGCAGTTCTTC	CATSRDSVGFNNEQFF
TRBD2	TRBV20-1	TRBJ2-1	.	TGCAGTGCTAGAGAGCGGGGGGGCTACAATGAGCAGTTCTTC	CSARERGGYNEQFF
TRBD2	TRBV5-5	TRBJ2-5	.	TGTGCCAGCAGCTACGGACTAGATGGGACCCAGTACTTC	CASSYGLDGTQYF
.	TRBV12-3/TRBV12-4	TRBJ2-7	many	TGTGCCAGCAGTTTAGGGGACGCGAGGTACGAGCAGTACTTC	CASSLGDARYEQYF